These 6 T cell receptor beta chains share one sample of origin, sequenced in a study of T cell responses to AZD1222 COVID-19 vaccine. The repertoire was sequenced with immunoSEQ multiplex PCR; TCRdb's copy has only in-frame clones and lacks some. Among around 130,000 clones listed, approximately 83% were seen once. The sequencing used peripheral blood, collected on day 0 of AZD1222 vaccination. The receptors come from an adult in good health.

The chain joins TRBV24-1 to TRBJ2-5; tentatively, D is TRBD2 (5 bases). Germline V gene lookup returns CDR1 KGHDR and CDR2 SFDVKD. The CDR3 is 16 amino acids. Trimming took off 4 bases at V and 4 bases at J, with 18 bases between the two ends. The CDR3 nucleotides are TGTGCCACCAGTGAGCGAGGGTTGGGGAGACGAGAGACCCAGTACTTC. The encoded protein is CATSERGLGRRETQYF.

The chain is built from TRBV10-2 and TRBJ1-6; D is uncertain. The CDR3 contains 15 residues. Per germline, CDR1 WSHSY and CDR2 SAAADI. Trimming shortened V by 3 bases and J by 2 bases, and 8 bases separated the two germline ends. The CDR3 loop reads CASSEPGPYNSPLHF. In DNA form, the CDR3 reads TGCGCCAGCAGTGAACCCGGACCCTATAATTCACCCCTCCACTTT.

This chain joins TRBV6-5 and TRBJ1-2; 8 bases line up with TRBD1. The germline CDR1 and CDR2 sequences are MNHEY and SVGAGI. The CDR3 spans 14 residues. The V segment lost 6 bases and the J segment 4 bases; nucleotides outside the gene matches: 7. The CDR3 region has the DNA TGTGCCAGCAGGAGGACAGGGACCATCTATGGCTACACCTTC. Translation gives CASRRTGTIYGYTF.

This chain connects TRBV27 to TRBJ1-4; D remains ambiguous. The CDR3 length is 17 residues. Deletions cut 0 bases from V and 7 bases from J, with 18 bases between. Per the germline V gene, CDR1 is MNHEY and CDR2 is SMNVEV (reference sequence). CDR3 residues: CASSLSGRQTWGEKLFF. DNA of the CDR3: TGTGCCAGCAGTTTATCAGGAAGACAAACCTGGGGTGAAAAACTGTTTTTT.

The chain employs TRBV30 and TRBJ1-4, with TRBD1 as a possible D gene (6 bases). V was shortened by 2 bases and J by 3 bases, with 10 bases between the two germline ends. Germline V gene data show CDR1 as GTSNPN and CDR2 as SVGIG (reference sequence). The CDR3 is made up of 14 amino acids. CDR3 coding DNA: TGTGCCTGGAGTCTAGGACAGTCTAATGAAAAACTGTTTTTT. Translated: CAWSLGQSNEKLFF.

The genes are TRBV7-9 and TRBJ1-1; D is possibly TRBD1 (5 bases). Germline V gene lookup returns CDR1 SEHNR and CDR2 FQNEAQ (reference sequence). Trimming cost V 2 bases and J 6 bases, with 16 bases left between them. The CDR3 totals 15 residues. In nucleotides, the CDR3 is TGTGCCAGCAGCTTAACGCCGGGGGGTGCACCTGAAGCTTTCTTT. It yields the protein CASSLTPGGAPEAFF. The variable domain in full, completed from reference TRBV7-9 and TRBJ1-1, reads DTGVSQNPRHKITKRGQNVTFRCDPISEHNRLYWYRQTLGQGPEFLTYFQNEAQLEKSRLLSDRFSAERPKGSFSTLEIQRTEQGDSAMYLCASSLTPGGAPEAFFGQGTRLTVV.